One sample yielded the 28 T cell receptor beta chains listed below, sequenced in a study of blood T cell repertoires in COVID-19. Profiled with immunoSEQ multiplex PCR; TCRdb holds only in-frame clones, not every one. The sample carries roughly 320,000 clones, 70% to 90% recorded once. The sequencing sample was made of peripheral blood. The receptors originated from a man in his 70s with acute or convalescent COVID-19.

In nucleotides, the CDR3 is TGCAGCGTCGGGGAAGGGGGGGATCAGCCCCAGCATTTT. This gives the protein CSVGEGGDQPQHF. V and J are TRBV29-1 and TRBJ1-5; D possibly corresponds to TRBD1 (6 bases). The CDR3 spans 13 residues. Trimming cost V 6 bases and J 5 bases, with 14 bases left between them. Germline values: CDR1 SQVTM, CDR2 ANQGSEA.

The genes are TRBV29-1 and TRBJ2-2; D may be TRBD1 (6 bases). This CDR3 spans 13 amino acids. CDR1 and CDR2 from the germline V gene are SQVTM and ANQGSEA. Trimming removed 4 bases from V and 7 bases from J, with 13 bases in between. CDR3 residues: CSVVPRGDGELFF. CDR3 DNA: TGCAGCGTTGTACCCAGGGGAGACGGGGAGCTGTTTTTT.

The CDR3 region has the DNA TGTGCCAGCAGCCGGGCAGAACCCACAGATACGCAGTATTTT. It encodes CASSRAEPTDTQYF. The chain carries TRBV4-2 and TRBJ2-3; D call uncertain. Trimming pared 4 bases from V and 2 bases from J, leaving 10 bases between. The CDR3 runs to 14 residues. Germline V CDR1 and CDR2: LGHNA, YNFKEQ.

The chain couples TRBV5-1 to TRBJ2-1; 12 bases are shared with TRBD2. J gave up 4 bases and V 4 bases, and 6 bases lay outside the gene matches. Germline V gene sequence: CDR1 SGHRS, CDR2 YFSETQ. The CDR3 loop spans 16 amino acids. The CDR3 here is CASSTPGLAGYNEQFF. As DNA, the CDR3 is TGCGCCAGCAGCACCCCAGGACTAGCGGGGTACAATGAGCAGTTCTTC. Full variable domain (remainder filled in from reference TRBV5-1 and TRBJ2-1): KAGVTQTPRYLIKTRGQQVTLSCSPISGHRSVSWYQQTPGQGLQFLFEYFSETQRNKGNFPGRFSGRQFSNSRSEMNVSTLELGDSALYLCASSTPGLAGYNEQFFGPGTRLTVL.

In DNA, the CDR3 is TGTGCCAGCAGCTCGAGGACTAGCGGGGGAGGTGAGCAGTTCTTC. This translates into CASSSRTSGGGEQFF. The chain has TRBV5-4 and TRBJ2-1; 13 bases map to TRBD2. The length of the CDR3 is 15 residues. Germline lookup yields CDR1 SGHNT and CDR2 YYREEE (reference sequence). V gave up 3 bases and J gave up 9 bases; unmatched junction bases: 6.

To note about this clone: Different DNA sequences within this sample yield the same CDR3. The chain uses TRBV5-1 and TRBJ1-2, with D perhaps matching TRBD1 (5 bases). Trimming shortened V by 0 bases and J by 6 bases, and 9 bases separated the two germline ends. CDR1 and CDR2 from the germline V gene are SGHRS and YFSETQ. The CDR3 spans 13 residues. The CDR3 spells CASSLGQGDGYTF. The CDR3 DNA reads as TGCGCCAGCAGCTTGGGGCAGGGTGATGGCTACACCTTC.

The V call is TRBV6-4, the J call TRBJ2-3; TRBD1 might be the D (5 bases). V was cut by 3 bases and J by 0 bases, with 10 bases left in between. The CDR3 sequence is 15 residues long. Germline V gives CDR1 MRHNA, CDR2 SNTAGT. CDR3: CASSETAFSTDTQYF. CDR3 DNA: TGTGCCAGCAGTGAGACAGCCTTTAGCACAGATACGCAGTATTTT.

This clone was counted once. V gene TRBV7-6 combines with J gene TRBJ2-7; D gene uncertain. The CDR3 loop spans 12 amino acids. Trimming cost V 3 bases and J 4 bases, with 7 bases left between them. Germline CDR1 and CDR2: SGHVS and FNYEAQ. CDR3 amino acids: CASSLHGYEQYF. In DNA, the CDR3 is TGTGCCAGCAGCTTGCACGGTTACGAGCAGTACTTC.

The genes are TRBV28 and TRBJ2-5; 7 nucleotides match TRBD1. The CDR3 extends over 14 amino acids. CDR1 and CDR2 (germline): MDHEN, SYDVKM. Trimming removed 9 bases from V and 4 bases from J; junction bases left unmatched: 11. CDR3 amino acids: CASQFTGAAETQYF. The CDR3 DNA follows: TGTGCCAGTCAGTTTACAGGGGCGGCAGAGACCCAGTACTTC.

The chain carries TRBV6-5 and TRBJ2-5; D gene ambiguous. This CDR3 has 16 residues. The V and J ends lost 0 bases and 5 bases respectively, with 16 bases between them. Germline V gene lookup returns CDR1 MNHEY and CDR2 SVGAGI. CDR3 region: CASSYSNAHARETQYF. Here the CDR3 DNA reads TGTGCCAGCAGTTACTCGAATGCCCACGCGCGGGAGACCCAGTACTTC.

This rearrangement joins TRBV7-2 to TRBJ1-6, with 9 bases lining up with TRBD1. From germline, CDR1 is SGHTA and CDR2 FQGNSA. The CDR3 runs to 13 residues. V shed 8 bases and J 6 bases; nucleotides not matched to a gene: 2. The CDR3 region has the DNA TGTGCCAGCGGACAGGGGCGTAATTCACCCCTCCACTTT. This sequence encodes CASGQGRNSPLHF.

This sequence joins TRBV9 and TRBJ2-3, with 9 bases identical to TRBD1. The CDR3 extends over 16 amino acids. The junction had 6 bases not matched to a gene; V was cut back by 4 bases and J by 0 bases. From germline, CDR1 is SGDLS and CDR2 YYNGEE. The chain's CDR3 is CASSLGTGSSTDTQYF. The CDR3 DNA is TGTGCCAGCAGCTTAGGGACAGGGTCTAGCACAGATACGCAGTATTTT.

This rearrangement joins TRBV30 to TRBJ2-1, with unresolved D. Germline assignment: CDR1 GTSNPN and CDR2 SVGIG (reference sequence). Trimming stripped 2 bases from V and 7 bases from J, with 6 bases between. The CDR3 covers 11 residues. In nucleotides, the CDR3 is TGTGCCTGGAGTCCCCTAAATGAGCAGTTCTTC. Translated, it gives CAWSPLNEQFF.

With respect to this clone: This CDR3 is also generated by other DNA sequences in the sample. The V call is TRBV5-1, the J call TRBJ2-5, with a possible D match to TRBD1 (7 bases). Germline CDR1 reads SGHRS; CDR2 reads YFSETQ. V was shortened by 2 bases and J by 2 bases, with 10 bases between the two germline ends. CDR3 length equals 14 residues. The CDR3 DNA reads TGCGCCAGCAGCTTAGCAGGGGGGCAAGAGACCCAGTACTTC. Translated, it gives CASSLAGGQETQYF.

The V gene is TRBV6-6, the J gene TRBJ2-5; 10 bases align to TRBD1. Germline CDR1 reads MNHNY; CDR2 reads SVGAGI (reference sequence). CDR3 length: 15 amino acids. The V segment lost 5 bases and the J segment 4 bases; nucleotides outside the gene matches: 7. CDR3 residues: CASSPRDRGGETQYF. Written as DNA, the CDR3 is TGTGCCAGCAGTCCTCGGGACAGGGGAGGAGAGACCCAGTACTTC.

This clone was counted once. The rearrangement uses TRBV18 and TRBJ2-2, with 11 positions matching TRBD2. Trimming cost V 5 bases and J 1 base; bases outside gene matches: 6. Germline loops: CDR1 KGHSH, CDR2 LQKENI. This CDR3 region has 17 residues. As DNA, the CDR3 is TGTGCCAGCTCATCGTCACTAGCGGGGGTGAACACCGGGGAGCTGTTTTTT. It is translated as CASSSSLAGVNTGELFF. The full variable domain, in which reference TRBV18 and TRBJ2-2 provide the parts outside the CDR3, is NAGVMQNPRHLVRRRGQEARLRCSPMKGHSHVYWYRQLPEEGLKFMVYLQKENIIDESGMPKERFSAEFPKEGPSILRIQQVVRGDSAAYFCASSSSLAGVNTGELFFGEGSRLTVL.

J is TRBJ2-7 and V is TRBV5-5; TRBD2 is a possible D gene (5 bases). CDR3 length: 13 residues. CDR1 and CDR2 from the germline V gene are SGHKS and YYEKEE (reference sequence). Trimming took 2 bases from V and 4 from J, leaving 10 bases between them. CDR3 nucleotides: TGTGCCAGCAGCTTCGCGACTACATACGAGCAGTACTTC. It yields the protein CASSFATTYEQYF. Using reference TRBV5-5 and TRBJ2-7 for the parts outside the CDR3, the full variable domain is DAGVTQSPTHLIKTRGQQVTLRCSPISGHKSVSWYQQVLGQGPQFIFQYYEKEERGRGNFPDRFSARQFPNYSSELNVNALLLGDSALYLCASSFATTYEQYFGPGTRLTVT.

In its sample, this clone was seen a few times. The V gene is TRBV5-4, the J gene TRBJ2-2; TRBD2 is a possible D gene (6 bases). Trimming cost V 4 bases and J 0 bases, with 10 bases left between them. In germline, CDR1 is SGHNT, CDR2 YYREEE (reference sequence). This CDR3 has 15 amino acids. CDR3 residues: CASSPGTSNTGELFF. In DNA form, the CDR3 reads TGTGCCAGCAGCCCCGGGACTTCGAACACCGGGGAGCTGTTTTTT.

This rearrangement joins TRBV9 to TRBJ2-7; TRBD2 matches at 9 bases. V lost 4 bases, J lost 6 bases, and 11 bases stayed unmatched. The CDR3 runs to 15 residues. Germline lookup yields CDR1 SGDLS and CDR2 YYNGEE. The CDR3 coding sequence is TGTGCCAGCAGCCCACACCCGACTAGCGGAGGCGAGCAGTACTTC. Its protein product is CASSPHPTSGGEQYF.

The rearrangement joins TRBV28 to TRBJ2-3; D may be TRBD2 (5 bases). The germline gives CDR1 MDHEN, CDR2 SYDVKM. CDR3 length: 14 residues. Between the trimmed V and J ends, which lost 2 bases and 1 base, there was a span of 7 bases. The CDR3 DNA reads as TGTGCCAGCAGTTTAGGGCGGGGCACAGATACGCAGTATTTT. Its translation is CASSLGRGTDTQYF. Using reference TRBV28 and TRBJ2-3 for the parts outside the CDR3, the full variable domain is DVKVTQSSRYLVKRTGEKVFLECVQDMDHENMFWYRQDPGLGLRLIYFSYDVKMKEKGDIPEGYSVSREKKERFSLILESASTNQTSMYLCASSLGRGTDTQYFGPGTRLTVL.

V usage is TRBV10-3 and J usage is TRBJ1-4; 8 bases line up with TRBD1. The CDR3 spans 13 residues. Germline V CDR1 and CDR2: ENHRY, SYGVKD. With 8 bases clipped from V and 8 bases from J, the junction kept 7 bases outside the gene matches. The CDR3 protein is CAILDRGREKLFF. The CDR3 DNA is TGTGCCATCTTAGACAGGGGAAGGGAAAAACTGTTTTTT.

This clone was recorded a few times. V and J are TRBV9 and TRBJ1-1, with 7 bases lining up with TRBD1. From germline, CDR1 is SGDLS and CDR2 YYNGEE. This CDR3 has 15 residues. Trimming cost V 3 bases and J 3 bases; bases outside gene matches: 8. The CDR3 bases are TGTGCCAGCAGCGCTCAGGGGGAGTTGGACACTGAAGCTTTCTTT. Translating it yields CASSAQGELDTEAFF.

The chain links TRBV5-6 to TRBJ2-7; TRBD2 aligns across 9 bases. This CDR3 has 14 amino acids. In germline, CDR1 is SGHDT, CDR2 YYEEEE. V was clipped by 4 bases and J by 3 bases; unmatched bases: 5. CDR3 protein: CASSRLAVNYEQYF. The CDR3 DNA sequence: TGTGCCAGCAGCCGACTAGCGGTTAACTACGAGCAGTACTTC.

This clone was seen only once. The V gene is TRBV5-4, the J gene TRBJ2-7; D not certain. V was cut by 0 bases and J by 6 bases, with 10 bases left in between. The CDR3 is 13 residues long. The germline CDR1 and CDR2 sequences are SGHNT and YYREEE (reference sequence). The CDR3 DNA sequence: TGTGCCAGCAGCTTGGCACTGCCCGGCGAGCAGTACTTC. Protein product: CASSLALPGEQYF.

The chain carries TRBV3-1 (or the pseudogene TRBV3-2) and TRBJ2-7; maybe TRBD1 (5 bases). Germline loops: CDR1 LGHDT, CDR2 YNNKEL (reference sequence). The V gene lost 2 bases and the J gene lost 12 bases, with 14 bases spanning the gap. The CDR3 is made up of 12 amino acids. CDR3 protein: CASSQTGRTLYF. The CDR3 DNA reads as TGTGCCAGCAGCCAAACAGGACGGACCCTGTACTTC.

The chain employs TRBV6-2 or TRBV6-3 and TRBJ1-5; tentative D call: TRBD1 (6 bases). The CDR3 has 18 amino acids. Trimming shortened V by 2 bases and J by 2 bases, and 19 bases separated the two germline ends. The germline V gene has CDR1 MNHEY and CDR2 SVGEGT. The CDR3 nucleotides are TGTGCCAGCAGTTACACGGGACATGAGGTAAATCGCAATCAGCCCCAGCATTTT. This translates into CASSYTGHEVNRNQPQHF.

The rearrangement uses TRBV19 and TRBJ2-4; the D gene is possibly TRBD1 (5 bases). V lost 9 bases, J lost 0 bases, and 15 bases lay in between. Per the germline V gene, CDR1 is LNHDA and CDR2 is SQIVND (reference sequence). This CDR3 spans 15 amino acids. CDR3 bases: TGTGCCAGCGCCCAGGGTCCACTAGCCAAAAACATTCAGTACTTC. Encoded protein: CASAQGPLAKNIQYF.

The gene calls are TRBV6-6 and TRBJ1-5, with 9 bases identical to TRBD1. J gave up 6 bases and V 6 bases, and 6 bases lay outside the gene matches. CDR3 length: 14 residues. Germline V CDR1 and CDR2: MNHNY, SVGAGI (reference sequence). Written as DNA, the CDR3 is TGTGCCAGCAGGAGACAGGGGGGTTCTCAGCCCCAGCATTTT. Its protein product is CASRRQGGSQPQHF.